This is a list of T cell receptor beta chains from one sample in a study of human T cells and chemical hapten exposure. Using its own MiXCR run on the RACE reads, TCRdb lists one record per CDR3 protein. The table has under 450,000 distinct CDR3 sequences, approximately 5% seen once. The material was whole blood, obtained in connection with sensitization to the hapten diphenylcyclopropenone (DPC). The receptors originated from a woman in her forties or fifties with alopecia areata. Some clones in this sample may be carry-over from other donors' samples. CDR3s include the opening cysteine and the closing phenylalanine or tryptophan. The order of the fields is CDR3 DNA, CDR3 protein, V gene, J gene, D gene, clone size. D genes are given only for firm matches. The listing skips clone size in some rows; elsewhere it reads once, few, many or a size class.

TGTGCCAGCACACAGGGCGCTACAGATACGCAGTATTTT	CASTQGATDTQYF	TRBV27	TRBJ2-3	.	many
TGTGCCAGCAGCTTAAGGCGGGGCAGCACAGATACGCAGTATTTT	CASSLRRGSTDTQYF	TRBV7-2	TRBJ2-3	.	many
TGTGCCAGCAGCTTTGGCGCGGGAGATAGCAATCAGCCCCAGCATTTT	CASSFGAGDSNQPQHF	TRBV7-9	TRBJ1-5	.	.
TGTGCCAGCAGGGGACTTTGGGGCAACCAAGAGACCCAGTACTTC	CASRGLWGNQETQYF	TRBV2	TRBJ2-5	.	few
TGTGCCAGCAGCCGGGACAGGGCTGGAAACACCATATATTTT	CASSRDRAGNTIYF	TRBV12-3/TRBV12-4	TRBJ1-3	TRBD1	.
TGTGCCAGCAGCCCCGAGAGTATTCGGGGTACGCAGTATTTT	CASSPESIRGTQYF	TRBV7-2	TRBJ2-3	.	few
TGTGCCAGCAACACCCGGAGCGTAGCTGATAATTCACCCCTCCACTTT	CASNTRSVADNSPLHF	TRBV7-2	TRBJ1-6	.	many
TGCAGTGCTAGTGGCGTGGGAGCGGGAGGGAACTCCTACGAGCAGTACTTC	CSASGVGAGGNSYEQYF	TRBV20-1	TRBJ2-7	TRBD2	many
TGCAGTGCACCGGACAGGGGAAGTCAGCCCCAGCATTTT	CSAPDRGSQPQHF	TRBV20-1	TRBJ1-5	TRBD1	.
TGCAGTGCTAGACGGCTAGCGGGGAAGAGGGAGCAGTACTTC	CSARRLAGKREQYF	TRBV20-1	TRBJ2-7	TRBD2	few
TGCAGCGTCGTACCCGAAGAGAACACTGAAGCTTTCTTT	CSVVPEENTEAFF	TRBV29-1	TRBJ1-1	.	many
TGCAGTGCTGGCGGGACAGTTAATTCACCCCTCCACTTT	CSAGGTVNSPLHF	TRBV20-1	TRBJ1-6	TRBD1	many
TGCGCCAGCAGCCAAGCCCGTAGTTCTCCGGCTGAAGCCTTCTTT	CASSQARSSPAEAFF	TRBV4-1	TRBJ1-1	.	many
TGTGCCAGCAGTTACGGGACAGGTTACAATGAGCAGTTCTTC	CASSYGTGYNEQFF	TRBV6-5	TRBJ2-1	TRBD1	.
TGTGCCAGCAGCGTAGAGCAAACAACTAATGAAAAACTGTTTTTT	CASSVEQTTNEKLFF	TRBV9	TRBJ1-4	.	.
TGCAGTGCTCGCGAGCAGGGGGCTTGGGAAAAACTGTTTTTT	CSAREQGAWEKLFF	TRBV20-1	TRBJ1-4	TRBD1	few
TGTGCCTGGACGTTCCCTGGAAGTTCCTACGAGCAGTACTTC	CAWTFPGSSYEQYF	TRBV30	TRBJ2-7	.	many
TGTGCCAGCTCTCCCTCCCCCGGGACAGGGATAGAGACCCAGTACTTC	CASSPSPGTGIETQYF	TRBV28	TRBJ2-5	TRBD1	.
TGTGCCAGCAGTTTAGCGATGGGGCTAGGGGGCAGATCACCCCTCCACTTT	CASSLAMGLGGRSPLHF	TRBV12-3/TRBV12-4	TRBJ1-6	TRBD1	few
TGTGCCAGCAGAGAGGACAGGGCGGGCAATCAGCCCCAGCATTTT	CASREDRAGNQPQHF	TRBV2	TRBJ1-5	TRBD1	many
TGTGCCAGCAGCTTTGAACAGGGCGTTTGGACCGGGGAGCTGTTTTTT	CASSFEQGVWTGELFF	TRBV5-5	TRBJ2-2	.	.
TGCAGCGTTGAAGATGACTCACCGGGACAGCAGTTCTTC	CSVEDDSPGQQFF	TRBV29-1	TRBJ2-1	.	many
TGTGCCAGCAGTTCAGGACCCCGCTATGGAAACACCATATATTTT	CASSSGPRYGNTIYF	TRBV27	TRBJ1-3	.	many
TGTGCCAGCAGCCTCGGACTAGCGGCCTACTACGAGCAGTACTTC	CASSLGLAAYYEQYF	TRBV7-2	TRBJ2-7	TRBD2	few
TGCAGCGTCCGGACAGCGGACTACAATGAGCAGTTCTTC	CSVRTADYNEQFF	TRBV29-1	TRBJ2-1	.	few
TGTGCCAGCAGTTTAACCCTGGGACAGGGTAACACTGAAGCTTTCTTT	CASSLTLGQGNTEAFF	TRBV12-3/TRBV12-4	TRBJ1-1	TRBD1	.